A selection of T cell receptor beta chains follows, all from one sample in a study of blood T cell repertoires in COVID-19. Data came from immunoSEQ multiplex PCR; TCRdb stores just in-frame clones and leaves some out. This table holds 250,000 to 300,000 clones, around 82% found once. Sequencing was performed on peripheral blood. Receptors originate from an elderly man with acute or convalescent COVID-19. Each CDR3 is given without its conserved first and last residue. The order of the fields is V gene, clone size, J gene, CDR3 protein. Clone size, where shown, is once, few, many, or a class for clones that have expanded.

V gene: TRBV5-4
clone size: NA
J gene: TRBJ1-1
CDR3 protein: ASSLSVVGQNTEAF

V gene: TRBV24-1
clone size: NA
J gene: TRBJ2-7
CDR3 protein: ATSDSMDSAYEQY

V gene: TRBV7-9
clone size: NA
J gene: TRBJ2-7
CDR3 protein: ASSLRQGVYEQY

V gene: TRBV30
clone size: NA
J gene: TRBJ1-4
CDR3 protein: AWSVQSGVGEKLF

V gene: TRBV7-8
clone size: NA
J gene: TRBJ1-4
CDR3 protein: ASSLYPSQLNEKLF

V gene: TRBV7-2
clone size: NA
J gene: TRBJ1-2
CDR3 protein: ASSWGTGGSGYT

V gene: TRBV5-1
clone size: NA
J gene: TRBJ1-6
CDR3 protein: ASSSGDLHSPLH

V gene: TRBV7-8
clone size: NA
J gene: TRBJ1-1
CDR3 protein: ASSLAGGNTEAF

V gene: TRBV3-1/TRBV3-2
clone size: NA
J gene: TRBJ1-5
CDR3 protein: ASSPARVGQPQH

V gene: TRBV6-5
clone size: NA
J gene: TRBJ1-2
CDR3 protein: ASAGRRGDYGYT

V gene: TRBV3-1/TRBV3-2
clone size: NA
J gene: TRBJ1-2
CDR3 protein: ASSQGQGEGYT

V gene: TRBV18
clone size: NA
J gene: TRBJ1-3
CDR3 protein: ASSPAESSGNTIY

V gene: TRBV28
clone size: few
J gene: TRBJ1-5
CDR3 protein: ASSLQVGPQH

V gene: TRBV18
clone size: NA
J gene: TRBJ2-5
CDR3 protein: ASSPNFQETQY

V gene: TRBV24-1
clone size: NA
J gene: TRBJ2-1
CDR3 protein: ATSETGTSIPDEQF

V gene: TRBV9
clone size: NA
J gene: TRBJ2-2
CDR3 protein: ASSQRGIGTGELF

V gene: TRBV9
clone size: NA
J gene: TRBJ1-1
CDR3 protein: ASSSDRGKNTEAF

V gene: TRBV11-3
clone size: once
J gene: TRBJ2-5
CDR3 protein: ASSLGLAGGGETQY

V gene: TRBV7-9
clone size: NA
J gene: TRBJ2-5
CDR3 protein: ASSWGLAGRGTQTQY

V gene: TRBV21-1
clone size: once
J gene: TRBJ1-5
CDR3 protein: ASSKGEAVECRPQH

V gene: TRBV28
clone size: NA
J gene: TRBJ1-2
CDR3 protein: ASSPLGGRRTYGYT

V gene: TRBV9
clone size: NA
J gene: TRBJ2-7
CDR3 protein: ASSIQPGQGAGEQY

V gene: TRBV5-5
clone size: NA
J gene: TRBJ2-4
CDR3 protein: ASSLGLAGFNIQY

V gene: TRBV5-1
clone size: NA
J gene: TRBJ2-3
CDR3 protein: ASSSGSHSTDTQY

V gene: TRBV27
clone size: once
J gene: TRBJ1-6
CDR3 protein: ASSFQRQASPISPLH

V gene: TRBV3-1/TRBV3-2
clone size: NA
J gene: TRBJ1-2
CDR3 protein: ASSQTGGSRYGYT

V gene: TRBV6-5
clone size: NA
J gene: TRBJ2-7
CDR3 protein: ASRGEGASYEQY